These T cell receptor beta chains were read from a single sample in a study of cytomegalovirus exposure and HLA in healthy donors. Clones were sequenced by immunoSEQ multiplex PCR, and TCRdb holds only the in-frame ones, with some missing. The sample has roughly 130,000 clones; about 8.5% are singletons. The sample consisted of PBMCs. Receptors originate from a man aged 35-49 years in good health and CMV-seronegative. Each CDR3 is given with its conserved first and last residue. The D gene is left open where the match is weak. Size values are once, few and many counts, or a class for expanded clones, and some rows have none.

>few|NA|TRBJ1-6|TRBV19
TGTGCCAGTAGTATGTTGGCGGGCTCCTATAATTCACCCCTCCACTTT
CASSMLAGSYNSPLHF
>few|TRBD2|TRBJ2-3|TRBV5-4
TGTGCCAGCAGCTTGAGCCCGGGGGGGGATACGCAGTATTTT
CASSLSPGGDTQYF
>NA|NA|TRBJ1-2|TRBV7-9
TGTGCCAGCAGCTTAGTGGGGGCGAACTATGGCTACACCTTC
CASSLVGANYGYTF
>NA|TRBD1|TRBJ2-1|TRBV29-1
TGCAGCGTTGTGAGGGACAGCAACAATGAGCAGTTCTTC
CSVVRDSNNEQFF
>NA|NA|TRBJ1-1|TRBV5-4
TGTGCCAGCAGCTTGCGAGCCACTGAAGCTTTCTTT
CASSLRATEAFF
>NA|TRBD2|TRBJ2-2|TRBV7-9
TGTGCCAGCAACATAGCGGGGGCCCTCACCGGGGAGCTGTTTTTT
CASNIAGALTGELFF
>few|NA|TRBJ1-2|TRBV4-1
TGCGCCAGCAGCCAATCAGGGGACTATGGCTACACCTTC
CASSQSGDYGYTF
>NA|TRBD1|TRBJ1-4|TRBV5-1
TGCGCCAGCAGCATCAGGGGGCGCCGGGATGAAAAACTGTTTTTT
CASSIRGRRDEKLFF
>few|NA|TRBJ1-2|TRBV4-1
TGCGCCAGCAGCCAAGCGCGACTGCTAAACTATGGCTACACCTTC
CASSQARLLNYGYTF
>NA|NA|TRBJ2-3|TRBV27
TGTGCCAGCAGTTTGGGGGCCAGCACAGATACGCAGTATTTT
CASSLGASTDTQYF
>NA|TRBD2|TRBJ2-5|TRBV27
TGTGCCAGCAGGGCTAGCGGGGGACTGGAGACCCAGTACTTC
CASRASGGLETQYF
>few|TRBD1|TRBJ1-2|TRBV19
TGTGCCGGTAGGCTCACAGGGGCCTCGGGTGGCTACACCTTC
CAGRLTGASGGYTF
>NA|NA|TRBJ2-7|TRBV27
TGTGCCAGCAGTTTGGCGGGGGCGCGTATATCCTACGAGCAGTACTTC
CASSLAGARISYEQYF
>NA|TRBD1|TRBJ1-6|TRBV6-6
TGTGCCAGCAGGGAGGGACAGTCGGCGCCCAGGTCACCCCTCCACTTT
CASREGQSAPRSPLHF
>few|NA|TRBJ2-7|TRBV5-1
TGCGCCAGCAACGCGTGGGGGGGCTCAAACTCCTACGAGCAGTACTTC
CASNAWGGSNSYEQYF
>few|TRBD1|TRBJ2-7|TRBV7-9
TGTGCCAGCAGCTTCTGGGGGACAGGCTCCTACGAGCAGTACTTC
CASSFWGTGSYEQYF
>NA|NA|TRBJ2-2|TRBV19
TGTGCCAGTAGTCAAACTAGCACCGGGGAGCTGTTTTTT
CASSQTSTGELFF
>few|TRBD1|TRBJ1-4|TRBV6-5
TGTGCCAGCAGTTACCGTAAGGGACAGGGGAATGAAAAACTGTTTTTT
CASSYRKGQGNEKLFF
>few|NA|TRBJ1-5|TRBV7-8
TGTGCCAGCAGCTTAGATGGGGGCAGCAATCAGCCCCAGCATTTT
CASSLDGGSNQPQHF
>few|NA|TRBJ1-4|TRBV4-2
TGTGCCAGCAGCCAGAATACAGGGACTAATGAAAAACTGTTTTTT
CASSQNTGTNEKLFF